The 8 T cell receptor beta chains in this list originate from one sample, sequenced in a study of blood T cells in healthy people across ages. PCR was performed a second time for 7 to 11 cycles using a sample-barcoded 5' primer and a J-beta primer mix. TCRdb itself ran the 5' RACE reads through MiXCR, one entry per CDR3 protein. The sample gives over 700,000 distinct CDR3 sequences, 25% of which show up once; 9.4% is in the top ten. These data were likewise used in another study, on T cells of mothers and their children.

The sequencing input was blood. These receptor sequences come from a boy aged 5-17 years in good health.

This clonotype turned up a few times. J is TRBJ2-1 and V is TRBV20-1, with 8 positions matching TRBD2. The CDR3 contains 15 residues. J gave up 4 bases and V 4 bases, and 9 bases lay outside the gene matches. CDR1 is DFQATT, CDR2 SNEGSKA, per germline (reference sequence). The CDR3 loop reads CSAKIRAGGYNEQFF. The CDR3 nucleotides are TGCAGTGCTAAGATTCGGGCGGGGGGTTACAATGAGCAGTTCTTC.

The chain employs TRBV14 and TRBJ1-1; 8 bases fit TRBD1. Trimming took 4 bases from V and 11 from J; bases not matched to a gene: 9. Germline values: CDR1 SGHDN, CDR2 FVKESK. CDR3 length equals 13 residues. CDR3 sequence (DNA): TGTGCCAGCAGCCCCCGACAGGGGAGTTACGCTTTCTTT. This sequence encodes CASSPRQGSYAFF.

J is TRBJ2-5 and V is TRBV4-1; D is possibly TRBD1 or TRBD2 (5 bases each). The closer fit of TRBJ2-7 to the DNA end suggests the J call may be wrong. This CDR3 has 16 residues. CDR1 MGHRA and CDR2 YSYEKL come from the germline V gene. The CDR3: CASSQGGVGGSYEQYF. CDR3 in DNA: TGCGCCAGCAGCCAAGGAGGGGTGGGCGGTAGCTACGAGCAGTACTTC.

The chain uses TRBV3-1 and TRBJ2-1; D is undetermined. The ends were cut back, 4 bases at V and 6 bases at J, with 7 bases in the middle. Germline CDR1 and CDR2: LGHDT and YNNKEL (reference sequence). This CDR3 region has 12 residues. CDR3 sequence: CASSPSVNEQFF. The CDR3 DNA follows: TGTGCCAGCAGCCCTTCCGTCAATGAGCAGTTCTTC.

This clonotype was seen a few times. This chain links TRBV29-1 with TRBJ2-1, with D possibly called TRBD1 or TRBD2 (6 bases each). TRBJ2-5 matches the DNA end more closely, so the J call is doubtful. Germline-derived CDR1 and CDR2 are SQVTM and ANQGSEA. CDR3 size: 13 residues. The CDR3 is CSVDPGGGMVQYF. CDR3 nucleotides: TGCAGCGTTGACCCAGGAGGGGGAATGGTCCAGTACTTC.

This chain joins TRBV6-2 or TRBV6-3 and TRBJ2-5; D is perhaps TRBD1 (5 bases). V was trimmed by 7 bases and J by 5 bases, leaving 14 bases between them. The CDR3 runs to 13 residues. Germline values: CDR1 MNHEY, CDR2 SVGEGT. The CDR3 DNA sequence: TGTGCCAGCATCCGCGGACACTCTGAGACCCAGTACTTC. Its translation: CASIRGHSETQYF.

This clonotype has only a few counts. One end of the junction fails to match germline, which may point to a read error. The V and J genes are TRBV5-6 and TRBJ1-1; 7 nucleotides agree with TRBD1. CDR1 and CDR2 from the germline V gene are SGHDT and YYEEEE. The CDR3 consists of 16 residues. The CDR3 region has the DNA TGTGCCAGCAGCTTGAGGGGGCCAACAGGGGCGCAGCCCCTGACCTTT. This codes for CASSLRGPTGAQPLTF.

The V call is TRBV3-1, the J call TRBJ1-1, with D tentatively TRBD1 (6 bases). Trimming took off 6 bases at V and 3 bases at J, with 11 bases between the two ends. This CDR3 has 13 amino acids. The germline V gene encodes CDR1 LGHDT and CDR2 YNNKEL (reference sequence). The CDR3 spells CASRARGYTEAFF. The CDR3 coding sequence is TGTGCCAGCAGGGCCAGGGGTTACACTGAAGCTTTCTTT.